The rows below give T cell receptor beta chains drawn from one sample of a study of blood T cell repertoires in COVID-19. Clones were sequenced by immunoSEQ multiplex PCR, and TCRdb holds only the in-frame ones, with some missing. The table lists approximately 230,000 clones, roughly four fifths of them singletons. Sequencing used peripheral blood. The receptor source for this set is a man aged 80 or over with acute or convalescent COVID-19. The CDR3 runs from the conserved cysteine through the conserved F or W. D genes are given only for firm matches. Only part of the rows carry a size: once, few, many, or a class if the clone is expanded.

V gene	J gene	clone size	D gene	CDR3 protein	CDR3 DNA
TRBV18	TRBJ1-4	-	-	CASSPAPSRGSNEKLFF	TGTGCCAGCTCACCAGCTCCCTCGAGGGGGAGTAATGAAAAACTGTTTTTT
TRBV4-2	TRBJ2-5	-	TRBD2	CASSRGTGGRETQYF	TGTGCCAGCAGCCGAGGAACGGGAGGTCGGGAGACCCAGTACTTC
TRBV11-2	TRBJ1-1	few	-	CASSLVHPNTEAFF	TGTGCCAGCAGCCTTGTACACCCGAACACTGAAGCTTTCTTT
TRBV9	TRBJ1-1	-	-	CASSATQGTEAFF	TGTGCCAGCAGCGCTACTCAGGGAACTGAAGCTTTCTTT
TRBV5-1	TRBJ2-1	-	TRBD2	CASSLVLAGGNNEQFF	TGCGCCAGCAGCTTGGTACTAGCGGGTGGAAACAATGAGCAGTTCTTC
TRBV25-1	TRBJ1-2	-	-	CASSEQMASHGYTF	TGTGCCAGCAGTGAACAGATGGCCTCCCATGGCTACACCTTC
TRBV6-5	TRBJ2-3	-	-	CASSYSGGGTTDTQYF	TGTGCCAGCAGTTACTCCGGGGGAGGAACCACAGATACGCAGTATTTT
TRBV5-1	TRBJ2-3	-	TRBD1	CASSPRTGTDTQYF	TGCGCCAGCAGCCCGAGGACAGGGACAGATACGCAGTATTTT
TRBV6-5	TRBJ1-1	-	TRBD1	CASSDRGQGNTEAFF	TGTGCCAGCAGCGACAGGGGTCAGGGGAACACTGAAGCTTTCTTT
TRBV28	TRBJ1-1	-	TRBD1	CASRLPQGGNTEAFF	TGTGCCAGCAGACTACCACAGGGGGGTAACACTGAAGCTTTCTTT
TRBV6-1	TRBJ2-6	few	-	CASSELGGSGANVLTF	TGTGCCAGCAGTGAACTGGGAGGCTCTGGGGCCAACGTCCTGACTTTC
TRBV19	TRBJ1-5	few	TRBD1	CASSTTTGRHF	TGTGCCAGTAGTACAACGACAGGGAGACATTTT
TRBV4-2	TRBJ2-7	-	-	CASSQDWRRTSYEQYF	TGTGCCAGCAGCCAAGATTGGAGGAGGACTTCCTACGAGCAGTACTTC
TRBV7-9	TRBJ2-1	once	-	CASSLKDRAGGEQFF	TGTGCCAGCAGCCTCAAAGACAGGGCGGGGGGTGAGCAGTTCTTC
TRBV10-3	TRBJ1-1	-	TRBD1	CAISEGQGGSAFF	TGTGCCATCAGTGAGGGACAGGGGGGGTCTGCTTTCTTT
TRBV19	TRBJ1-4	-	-	CASSIEGASHEKLFF	TGTGCCAGTAGTATCGAGGGCGCAAGTCATGAAAAACTGTTTTTT
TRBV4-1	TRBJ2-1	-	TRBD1	CASSQASHRGYEFF	TGCGCCAGCAGCCAAGCGTCTCACAGGGGGTATGAGTTCTTC
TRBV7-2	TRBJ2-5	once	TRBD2	CASSLGGRGGRDGTQYF	TGTGCCAGCAGCTTAGGGGGTCGGGGCGGGAGAGATGGGACCCAGTACTTC
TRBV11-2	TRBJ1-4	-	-	CAPNRRPGAPTNEKLFF	TGTGCCCCGAATCGGAGGCCAGGAGCCCCAACTAATGAAAAACTGTTTTTT
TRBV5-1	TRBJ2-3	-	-	CASSPREVSDTQYF	TGCGCCAGCAGCCCCAGGGAGGTGTCAGATACGCAGTATTTT
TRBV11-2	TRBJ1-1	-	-	CASSLTQGTEAFF	TGTGCCAGCAGCCTTACACAGGGAACTGAAGCTTTCTTT
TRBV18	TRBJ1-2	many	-	CASSPNTGGDYGYTF	TGTGCCAGCTCACCCAACACCGGCGGGGACTATGGCTACACCTTC
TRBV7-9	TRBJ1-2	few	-	CASSLIGQGYGYTF	TGTGCCAGCAGCTTAATCGGGCAGGGATATGGCTACACCTTC
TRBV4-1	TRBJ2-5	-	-	CASSQERESQETQYF	TGCGCCAGCAGCCAAGAGCGAGAGTCACAAGAGACCCAGTACTTC
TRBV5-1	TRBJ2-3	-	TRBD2	CASSSGTSDSTDTQYF	TGCGCCAGCAGCTCGGGGACTAGCGATAGCACAGATACGCAGTATTTT
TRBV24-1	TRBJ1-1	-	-	CATSDLPGSEAFF	TGTGCCACCAGTGATTTGCCGGGGAGTGAAGCTTTCTTT
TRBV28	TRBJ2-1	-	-	CASSYDTYNEQFF	TGTGCCAGCAGTTATGACACATACAATGAGCAGTTCTTC
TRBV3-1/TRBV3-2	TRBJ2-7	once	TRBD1	CASSQGGTGDLYQQYF	TGTGCCAGCAGCCAAGGGGGGACAGGGGACCTCTACCAGCAGTACTTC
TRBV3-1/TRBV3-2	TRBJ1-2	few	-	CASSHRGGDYGYTF	TGTGCCAGCAGCCACCGGGGGGGCGACTATGGCTACACCTTC
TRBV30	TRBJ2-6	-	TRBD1	CAWSVPGQGASGANVLTF	TGTGCCTGGAGCGTACCGGGACAGGGGGCTTCTGGGGCCAACGTCCTGACTTTC